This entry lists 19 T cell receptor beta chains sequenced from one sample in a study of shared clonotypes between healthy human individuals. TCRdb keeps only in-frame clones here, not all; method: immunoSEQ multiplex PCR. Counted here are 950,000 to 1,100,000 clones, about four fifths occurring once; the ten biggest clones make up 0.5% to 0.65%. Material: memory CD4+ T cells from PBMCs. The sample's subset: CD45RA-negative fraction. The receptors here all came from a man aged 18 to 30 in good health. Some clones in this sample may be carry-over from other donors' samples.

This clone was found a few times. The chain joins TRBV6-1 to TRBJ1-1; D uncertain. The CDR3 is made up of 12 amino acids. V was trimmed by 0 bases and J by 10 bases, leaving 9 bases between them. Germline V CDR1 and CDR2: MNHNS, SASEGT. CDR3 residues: CASSEARGGAFF. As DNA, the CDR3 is TGTGCCAGCAGTGAAGCGCGCGGAGGAGCTTTCTTT.

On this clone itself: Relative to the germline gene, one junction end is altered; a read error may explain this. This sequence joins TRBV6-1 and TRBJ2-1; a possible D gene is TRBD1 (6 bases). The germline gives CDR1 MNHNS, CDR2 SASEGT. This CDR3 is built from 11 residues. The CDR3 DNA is TGTGCCACCAAGAAGAAGGGGGAGCCGTTCTTC. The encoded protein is CATKKKGEPFF.

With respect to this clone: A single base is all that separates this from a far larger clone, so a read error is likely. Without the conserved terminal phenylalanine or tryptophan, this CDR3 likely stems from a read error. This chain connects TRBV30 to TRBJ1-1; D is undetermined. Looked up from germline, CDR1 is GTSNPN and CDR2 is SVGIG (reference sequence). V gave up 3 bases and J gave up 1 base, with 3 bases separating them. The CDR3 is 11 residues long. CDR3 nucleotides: TGTGCCTGGAGGCCGAACACTGAAGCTTTCTAT. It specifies CAWRPNTEAFY.

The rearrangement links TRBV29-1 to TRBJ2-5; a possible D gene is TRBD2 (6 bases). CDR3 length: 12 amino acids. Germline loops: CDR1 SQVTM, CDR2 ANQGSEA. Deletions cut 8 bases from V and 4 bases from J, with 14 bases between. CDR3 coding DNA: TGCAGCTGCCTCGGGACTGCAGAGACCCAGTACTTC. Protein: CSCLGTAETQYF.

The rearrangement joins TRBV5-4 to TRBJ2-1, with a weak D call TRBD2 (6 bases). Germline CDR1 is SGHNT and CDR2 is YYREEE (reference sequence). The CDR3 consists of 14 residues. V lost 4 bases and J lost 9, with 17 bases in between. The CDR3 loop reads CASSKDGRMGEQFF. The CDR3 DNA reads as TGTGCCAGCAGCAAAGACGGGAGAATGGGTGAGCAGTTCTTC.

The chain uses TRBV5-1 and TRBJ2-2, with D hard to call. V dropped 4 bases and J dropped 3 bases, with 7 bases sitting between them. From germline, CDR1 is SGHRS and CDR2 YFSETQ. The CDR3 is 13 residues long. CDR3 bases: TGCGCCAGCAGCACAACCTACACCGGGGAGCTGTTTTTT. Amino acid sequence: CASSTTYTGELFF. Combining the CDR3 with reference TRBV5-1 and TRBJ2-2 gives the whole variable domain KAGVTQTPRYLIKTRGQQVTLSCSPISGHRSVSWYQQTPGQGLQFLFEYFSETQRNKGNFPGRFSGRQFSNSRSEMNVSTLELGDSALYLCASSTTYTGELFFGEGSRLTVL.

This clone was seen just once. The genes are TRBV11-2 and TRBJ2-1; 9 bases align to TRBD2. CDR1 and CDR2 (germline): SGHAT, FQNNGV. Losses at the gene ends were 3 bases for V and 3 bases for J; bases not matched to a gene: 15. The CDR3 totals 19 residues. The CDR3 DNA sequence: TGTGCCAGCAGCTTTACAGACCTGATAAGCGGGAGGAGCTACAATGAGCAGTTCTTC. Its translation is CASSFTDLISGRSYNEQFF.

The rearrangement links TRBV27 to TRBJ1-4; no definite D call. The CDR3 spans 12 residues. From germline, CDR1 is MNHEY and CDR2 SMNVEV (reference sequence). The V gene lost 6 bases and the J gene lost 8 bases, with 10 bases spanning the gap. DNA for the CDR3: TGTGCCAGCAGACCTACAAAGGAAAAACTGTTTTTT. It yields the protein CASRPTKEKLFF.

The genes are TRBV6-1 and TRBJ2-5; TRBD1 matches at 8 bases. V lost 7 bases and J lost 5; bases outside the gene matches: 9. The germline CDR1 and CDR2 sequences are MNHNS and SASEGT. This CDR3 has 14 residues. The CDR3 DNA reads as TGTGCCAGCACCTCCTCGGACAGGGCGGAGACCCAGTACTTC. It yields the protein CASTSSDRAETQYF.

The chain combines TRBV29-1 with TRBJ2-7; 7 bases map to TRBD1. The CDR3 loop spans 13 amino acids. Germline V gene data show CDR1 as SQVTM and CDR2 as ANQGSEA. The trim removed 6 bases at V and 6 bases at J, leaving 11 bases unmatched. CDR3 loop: CSVSRGGLGEQYF. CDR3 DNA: TGCAGCGTATCTAGAGGGGGCCTGGGCGAGCAGTACTTC.

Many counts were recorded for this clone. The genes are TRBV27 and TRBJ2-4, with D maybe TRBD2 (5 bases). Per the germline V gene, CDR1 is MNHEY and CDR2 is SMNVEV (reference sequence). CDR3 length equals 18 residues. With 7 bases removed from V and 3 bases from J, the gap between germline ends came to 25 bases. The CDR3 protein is CASTPYGVGPRGKNIQYF. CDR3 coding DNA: TGTGCCAGCACCCCCTACGGTGTCGGGCCCCGGGGCAAAAACATTCAGTACTTC.

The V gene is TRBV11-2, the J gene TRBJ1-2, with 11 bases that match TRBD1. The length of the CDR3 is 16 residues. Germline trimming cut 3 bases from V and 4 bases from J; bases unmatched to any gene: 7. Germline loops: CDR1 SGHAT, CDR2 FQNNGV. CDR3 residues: CASSLEPGQGAYGYTF. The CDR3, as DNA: TGTGCCAGCAGCTTGGAACCAGGACAGGGGGCCTATGGCTACACCTTC.

CDR3 DNA sequence: TGTGCCAGCAGCGCCCTGGCTAGCGGGTTCCAAGAGACCCAGTACTTC. This gives the protein CASSALASGFQETQYF. The chain has TRBV9 and TRBJ2-5; 8 bases fit TRBD2. This CDR3 contains 16 residues. CDR1 SGDLS and CDR2 YYNGEE come from the germline V gene. V was clipped by 3 bases and J by 1 base; unmatched bases: 8. Supplemented by reference TRBV9 and TRBJ2-5, the full variable domain reads DSGVTQTPKHLITATGQRVTLRCSPRSGDLSVYWYQQSLDQGLQFLIQYYNGEERAKGNILERFSAQQFPDLHSELNLSSLELGDSALYFCASSALASGFQETQYFGPGTRLLVL.

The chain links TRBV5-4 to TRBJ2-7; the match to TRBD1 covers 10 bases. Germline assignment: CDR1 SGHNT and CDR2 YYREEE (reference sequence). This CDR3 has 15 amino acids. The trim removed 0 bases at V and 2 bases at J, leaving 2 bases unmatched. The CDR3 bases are TGTGCCAGCAGCTTGGTAGGACAGGGGGCCTACGAGCAGTACTTC. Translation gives CASSLVGQGAYEQYF.

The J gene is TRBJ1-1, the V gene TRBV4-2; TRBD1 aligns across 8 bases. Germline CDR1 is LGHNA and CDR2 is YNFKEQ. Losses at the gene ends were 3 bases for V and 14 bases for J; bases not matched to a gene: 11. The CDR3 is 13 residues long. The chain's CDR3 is CASSHQGAGQGFF. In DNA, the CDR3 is TGTGCCAGCAGCCACCAAGGGGCCGGACAGGGCTTCTTT.

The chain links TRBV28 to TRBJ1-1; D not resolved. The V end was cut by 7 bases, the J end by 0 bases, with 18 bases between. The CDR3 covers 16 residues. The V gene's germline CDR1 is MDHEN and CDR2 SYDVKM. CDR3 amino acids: CASNVGGSSMNTEAFF. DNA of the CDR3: TGTGCCAGCAACGTTGGAGGCAGCTCCATGAACACTGAAGCTTTCTTT.

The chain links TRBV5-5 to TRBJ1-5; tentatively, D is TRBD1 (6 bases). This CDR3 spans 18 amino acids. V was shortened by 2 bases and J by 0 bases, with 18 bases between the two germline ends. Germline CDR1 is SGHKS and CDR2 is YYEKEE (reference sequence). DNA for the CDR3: TGTGCCAGCAGCTTAGGGAATACGGACAGTAATAGCAATCAGCCCCAGCATTTT. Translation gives CASSLGNTDSNSNQPQHF. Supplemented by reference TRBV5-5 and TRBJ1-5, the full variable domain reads DAGVTQSPTHLIKTRGQQVTLRCSPISGHKSVSWYQQVLGQGPQFIFQYYEKEERGRGNFPDRFSARQFPNYSSELNVNALLLGDSALYLCASSLGNTDSNSNQPQHFGDGTRLSIL.

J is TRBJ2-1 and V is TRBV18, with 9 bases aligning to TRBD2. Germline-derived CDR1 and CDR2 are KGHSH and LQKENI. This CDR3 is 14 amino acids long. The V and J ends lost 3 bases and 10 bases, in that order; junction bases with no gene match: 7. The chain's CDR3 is CASSPAGGPVEQFF. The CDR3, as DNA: TGTGCCAGCTCACCCGCGGGAGGGCCGGTCGAGCAGTTCTTC.

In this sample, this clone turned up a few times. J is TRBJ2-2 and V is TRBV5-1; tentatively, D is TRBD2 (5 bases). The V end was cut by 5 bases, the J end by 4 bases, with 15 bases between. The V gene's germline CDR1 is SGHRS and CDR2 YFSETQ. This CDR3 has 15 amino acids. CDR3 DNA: TGCGCCAGCAGGGTCGAGATAGCGCCCACCGGGGAGCTGTTTTTT. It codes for CASRVEIAPTGELFF. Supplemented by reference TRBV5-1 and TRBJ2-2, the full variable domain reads KAGVTQTPRYLIKTRGQQVTLSCSPISGHRSVSWYQQTPGQGLQFLFEYFSETQRNKGNFPGRFSGRQFSNSRSEMNVSTLELGDSALYLCASRVEIAPTGELFFGEGSRLTVL.